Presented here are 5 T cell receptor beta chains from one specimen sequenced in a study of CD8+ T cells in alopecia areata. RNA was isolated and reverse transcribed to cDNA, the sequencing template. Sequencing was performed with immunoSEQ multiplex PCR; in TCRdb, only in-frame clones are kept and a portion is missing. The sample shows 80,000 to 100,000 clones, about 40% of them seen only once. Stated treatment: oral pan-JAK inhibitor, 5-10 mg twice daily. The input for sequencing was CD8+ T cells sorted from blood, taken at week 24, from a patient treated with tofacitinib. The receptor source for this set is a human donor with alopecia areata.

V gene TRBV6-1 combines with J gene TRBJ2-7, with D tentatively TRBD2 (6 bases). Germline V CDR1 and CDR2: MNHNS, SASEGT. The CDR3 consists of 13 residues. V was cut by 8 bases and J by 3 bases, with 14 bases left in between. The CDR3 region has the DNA TGTGCCAGCTACGGGACTCCGCGCTACGAGCAGTACTTC. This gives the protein CASYGTPRYEQYF.

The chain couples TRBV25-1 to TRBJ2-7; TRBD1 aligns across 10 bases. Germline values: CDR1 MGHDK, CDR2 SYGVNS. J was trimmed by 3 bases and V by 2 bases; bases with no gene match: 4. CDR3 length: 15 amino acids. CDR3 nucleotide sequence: TGTGCCAGCAGTGAACCCGGGACAGGGGACTACGAGCAGTACTTC. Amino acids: CASSEPGTGDYEQYF.

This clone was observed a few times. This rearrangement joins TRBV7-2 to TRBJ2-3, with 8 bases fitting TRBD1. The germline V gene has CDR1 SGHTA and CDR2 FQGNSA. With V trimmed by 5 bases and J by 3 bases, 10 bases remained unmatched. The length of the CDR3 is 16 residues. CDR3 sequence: CASSAPDRERTDTQYF. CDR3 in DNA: TGTGCCAGCAGCGCCCCGGACAGGGAAAGAACAGATACGCAGTATTTT.

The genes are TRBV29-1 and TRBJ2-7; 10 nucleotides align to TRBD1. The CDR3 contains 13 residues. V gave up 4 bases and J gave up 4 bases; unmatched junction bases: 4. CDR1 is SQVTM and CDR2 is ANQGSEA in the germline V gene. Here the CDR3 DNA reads TGCAGCGTTGTCCGGGACAGGGGATACGAGCAGTACTTC. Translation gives CSVVRDRGYEQYF.

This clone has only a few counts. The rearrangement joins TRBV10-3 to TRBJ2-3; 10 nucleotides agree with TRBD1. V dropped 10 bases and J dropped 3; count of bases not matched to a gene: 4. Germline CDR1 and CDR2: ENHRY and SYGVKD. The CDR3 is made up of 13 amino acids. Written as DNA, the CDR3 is TGTGCCACCGGGACAGGGGAAACAGATACGCAGTATTTT. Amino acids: CATGTGETDTQYF.